This T cell receptor beta chain originates from a study of cytomegalovirus exposure and HLA in healthy donors. Study results and caveats: Previous analysis showed most TCR beta V segments were productive about 87% or about 30% of the time. Within a later analysis, the majority of CMV-associated TCR beta chains appeared HLA-restricted.

The PCR had 60 Vbeta and 13 Jbeta primers. Assay used: immunoSEQ multiplex PCR; TCRdb lists only in-frame clones, some missing. The sample's table shows around 140,000 clones. With respect to this clone: The antigen is undetermined.

The CDR3 is 17 residues long. Germline V gene sequence: CDR1 SGHRS, CDR2 YFSETQ. The V end was cut by 4 bases, the J end by 0 bases, with 17 bases between. The clonotype comes from a male donor in good health and CMV-seronegative. The sequenced sample was PBMCs. The genes are TRBV5-1 and TRBJ2-4; D is uncertain. CDR3 residues: CASSPEYSNLAKNIQYF. CDR3 coding DNA: TGCGCCAGCAGCCCGGAATACAGCAATTTAGCCAAAAACATTCAGTACTTC.